This TCR beta chain was captured by sequencing in a study of spatial heterogeneity in lung cancer. Looking at the study overall: The study consistently detected more beta-chain than alpha-chain sequences.

This clonotype was picked up many times. Antigen specificity is unknown. Time point reported: sample taken at primary tumor resection. Donors were roughly 70 untreated early-stage non-small cell lung cancer patients. Whole RNA from tumor, nontumor lung or frozen PBMC was sequenced unsorted. The V segment lost 5 bases and the J segment 7 bases; nucleotides outside the gene matches: 8. The germline V gene encodes CDR1 SQVTM and CDR2 ANQGSEA. There are 14 residues in the CDR3. Study-level points and caveats: Follow-up blood showed ubiquitous expanded tumor TCRs less than blood at resection did.

One entry per CDR3 protein results from TCRdb running MiXCR on the 5' RACE reads. The data hold around 6,700 distinct CDR3 sequences, with 6.5% to 9% observed a single time. The material sequenced was PBMCs, taken at surgery. This receptor was taken from a male donor with early-stage non-small cell lung cancer. The chain links TRBV29-1 to TRBJ2-2; 9 bases agree with TRBD1. CDR3 in DNA: TGCAGCGTTACACCGACAGGGGGGATCGGGGAGCTGTTTTTT. Translated, it gives CSVTPTGGIGELFF.